This entry describes one T cell receptor (beta chain). Antigen unknown. The sample belongs to a study of cytomegalovirus exposure and HLA in healthy donors. General study points: Cytomegalovirus-associated TCR beta chains were listed, numbering roughly 150. A later analysis reportedly identified an Asian-associated ancestry cluster as carrying fewer N-insertions than the roughly 600-donor mean. Most CMV-associated TCR beta chains appeared HLA-restricted in a later analysis. In a later analysis, TCR beta V- and J-gene trimming was associated with a missense DCLRE1C variant.

In the PCR, 60 Vbeta and 13 Jbeta primers were used. Method: immunoSEQ multiplex PCR; TCRdb's copy keeps in-frame clones and lacks some. Its clone listing holds around 110,000 clones. Per germline, CDR1 MRHNA and CDR2 SNTAGT. The germline V and J ends were trimmed by 6 bases and 4 bases, with 15 bases remaining between them. The CDR3 consists of 15 residues. The TCR originated in a man in his thirties or forties in good health and CMV-seronegative. Sequenced sample: PBMCs. The chain recombines TRBV6-4 with TRBJ2-2, with TRBD2 as a possible D gene (6 bases). This CDR3 reads CASSPNGGTTGELFF. For the CDR3, the DNA is TGTGCCAGCAGCCCTAACGGGGGAACCACCGGGGAGCTGTTTTTT.